The present entry profiles one TCR beta chain with its context. UMI-tagged TRB cDNA libraries were built via 5' RACE. TCRdb reprocessed the 5' RACE reads and keeps a single row for each CDR3 protein, giving no DNA. The sample totals under 50,000 distinct CDR3 sequences. The CDR3 contains 14 residues. The data stem from a study of CXCR3-negative and CXCR3-positive naive CD8 T cells. This TCR was sampled from a human donor in good health. Some clones in this sample may be carry-over from other donors' samples. The chain is built from TRBV12-3 or TRBV12-4 and TRBJ2-3. Sequencing was carried out using naive CXCR3- CD8+ T cells from blood. Subset noted: CD45RO-CCR7+CD27+CD95- naive CD8+ T cells lacking CXCR3 (TNR3-). Here the CDR3 reads CASSEDVRADTQYF.